A selection of T cell receptor beta chains follows, all from one sample in a study of long-term antiretroviral therapy in people with HIV. The assay was immunoSEQ multiplex PCR, and TCRdb's table has in-frame clones only and misses some. The table lists under 20,000 clones, 86% of them singletons, with 8% to 11% in the top ten. The material was unsorted PBMCs, obtained 0.5 years after starting antiretroviral therapy. Receptor source: a man between 35 and 55 years old with HIV. Each CDR3 is given with its conserved first and last residue. Fields, in order: CDR3 DNA, CDR3 protein, D gene, J gene, V gene, clone size. A D gene is named only where the DNA matches it firmly. Where a row states a size, it is once, few, many or the class of an expanded clone; other rows omit it.

TGCGCCAGCTCTACAGGGTTAGTCACCGGGGAGCTGTTTTTT CASSTGLVTGELFF NA TRBJ2-2 TRBV10-1 NA
TGTGCCAGCTCAGCCCAGGGGGGGAATGAGCAGTTCTTC CASSAQGGNEQFF NA TRBJ2-1 TRBV18 NA
TGTGCCAGCAGCCCAATGACAGGGCCCTACGAGCAGTACTTC CASSPMTGPYEQYF TRBD1 TRBJ2-7 TRBV7-8 NA
TGCGCCAGTACTCTTCCGAACACCGGGGAGCTGTTTTTT CASTLPNTGELFF NA TRBJ2-2 TRBV5-1 NA
TGTGCCAGCACCGTGGCTAGCGTCTACAATGAGCAGTTCTTC CASTVASVYNEQFF NA TRBJ2-1 TRBV28 NA
TGTGCCAGCAGCTTAGTAGCGGGAGCCGGCGGGGAGCTGTTTTTT CASSLVAGAGGELFF TRBD2 TRBJ2-2 TRBV7-2 NA
TGTGCCAGCAGTTTATGGTCTGGGGTTTTAAATACGCAGTATTTT CASSLWSGVLNTQYF NA TRBJ2-3 TRBV27 NA
TGCGCCAGCAGCCCTCTCACCGGGACCGTCGCGGGTGTGCAGTTCTTC CASSPLTGTVAGVQFF NA TRBJ2-1 TRBV5-1 NA
TGTGCCAGCAGGACGACCTTGGACAGTACGCGGGACGAAGCTTTCTTT CASRTTLDSTRDEAFF NA TRBJ1-1 TRBV27 NA
TGTGCCAGCAGTTACTCAAGACAGGGGGGGGAGACCCAGTACTTC CASSYSRQGGETQYF TRBD1 TRBJ2-5 TRBV6-6 once
TGTGCCAGCAGCCAAGGTGGGTCCCGAGGCGAGCAGTACTTC CASSQGGSRGEQYF NA TRBJ2-7 TRBV4-2 NA
TGTGCCAGCAGCTCCCCACGAATTTCGGAGACCCAGTACTTC CASSSPRISETQYF NA TRBJ2-5 TRBV7-3 NA
TGCGCCAGCAGCGGGAGTGGCTTCTCCTACAATGAGCAGTTCTTC CASSGSGFSYNEQFF NA TRBJ2-1 TRBV5-1 NA
TGCGCCAGCAGCCAAAACCCCGGGACAAGCTACGAGCAGTACTTC CASSQNPGTSYEQYF NA TRBJ2-7 TRBV4-3 NA
TGCGCCAGCAGCCCAGATAGCGGGACCTACGAGCAGTACTTC CASSPDSGTYEQYF TRBD2 TRBJ2-7 TRBV5-1 NA
TGTGCCAGCACTGACAGCAGAGCGGATTACGAGCAGTACTTC CASTDSRADYEQYF NA TRBJ2-7 TRBV6-6 NA
TGTGCCATCTCCCCACAGGGCGGGAACACTGAAGCTTTCTTT CAISPQGGNTEAFF NA TRBJ1-1 TRBV10-3 large
TGTGCCAGCAGCTCGACAGGTCAGAGAGCTTTCTTT CASSSTGQRAFF NA TRBJ1-1 TRBV9 NA
TGTGCCAGTAGTATGACCGGGACCTCGGGGTACGAGCAGTACTTC CASSMTGTSGYEQYF NA TRBJ2-7 TRBV19 NA
TGTGCCAGCAGCTTTGGGACAGGGAATCAGCCCCAGCATTTT CASSFGTGNQPQHF TRBD1 TRBJ1-5 TRBV7-2 NA
TGTGCCAGCAGCAGCACCGGGACACCCGCATACACCTTC CASSSTGTPAYTF NA TRBJ1-2 TRBV7-2 NA
TGTGCCAGCAGTGAATGGGACAGGGGGCCCGCTTTGCCCCAGCATTTT CASSEWDRGPALPQHF TRBD1 TRBJ1-5 TRBV6-1 medium-sized
TGTGCCAGCTCACTCGCGGACAGGGGATCCTACGAGCAGTACTTC CASSLADRGSYEQYF TRBD1 TRBJ2-7 TRBV18 few
TGTGCCAGCAGCCAAGTCGGAGGGCTGAATTCACCCCTCCACTTT CASSQVGGLNSPLHF NA TRBJ1-6 TRBV14 NA
TGTGCCAGCAGCCTCAGGACTGCAGATACGCAGTATTTT CASSLRTADTQYF NA TRBJ2-3 TRBV7-2 NA
TGTGCCAGCAGCTTGTTGTCTCAATGGGGGAACACCGGGGAGCTGTTTTTT CASSLLSQWGNTGELFF NA TRBJ2-2 TRBV5-4 NA
TGTGCCAGCGGGACACCAGGGAACGGGGAGCTGTTTTTT CASGTPGNGELFF NA TRBJ2-2 TRBV11-1 NA
TGTGCCAGCAGCTTGTTCCAGGGACTGGTAGAGACCCAGTACTTC CASSLFQGLVETQYF NA TRBJ2-5 TRBV5-5 NA
TGTGCCAGCTCACCAGGGGTCCCAGATACGCAGTATTTT CASSPGVPDTQYF NA TRBJ2-3 TRBV18 NA
TGTGCCAGCAGGGACCGGACAGGAATCACTGAAGCTTTCTTT CASRDRTGITEAFF TRBD1 TRBJ1-1 TRBV6-6 NA
TGCAGGACAGGACCCTACAATGAGCAGTTCTTC CRTGPYNEQFF TRBD1 TRBJ2-1 TRBV9 NA
TGTGCCAGCAGCCTTAGGGCCCCTTTGGCAGGCGTTAATGAAAAACTGTTTTTT CASSLRAPLAGVNEKLFF NA TRBJ1-4 TRBV7-6 NA
TGTGCCAGCAGTGAAGATTTGCCCGATGGCTACACCTTC CASSEDLPDGYTF NA TRBJ1-2 TRBV2 NA
TGTGCTAGTGGTTTGGCACCCTCCCATGAGACCCAGTACTTC CASGLAPSHETQYF NA TRBJ2-5 TRBV12-5 few
TGTGCCAGCACCCCTCCCAGCAAACCTTCCTACGAGCAGTACTTC CASTPPSKPSYEQYF NA TRBJ2-7 TRBV6-1 NA
TGTGCCAGTAGTACGACAGGAACCTCCTACGAGCAGTACTTC CASSTTGTSYEQYF NA TRBJ2-7 TRBV19 NA
TGTGCCAGTAGTATAAACGGGCGGGAGCAGGGCAATGAGCAGTTCTTC CASSINGREQGNEQFF TRBD2 TRBJ2-1 TRBV19 NA
TGTGCCAGCAGCTTGGCGGACAGGGACACTGAAGCTTTCTTT CASSLADRDTEAFF TRBD1 TRBJ1-1 TRBV5-4 NA
TGCAGCGTTGGGGGGACGGGCTATGGCTACACCTTC CSVGGTGYGYTF NA TRBJ1-2 TRBV29-1 few
TGTGCCAGCAGCTTAGGGGACAGTAGGAATGAGCAGTTCTTC CASSLGDSRNEQFF TRBD1 TRBJ2-1 TRBV7-8 NA
TGTGCCAGCAGCGCGGGCATTGAGCAGTACTTC CASSAGIEQYF NA TRBJ2-7 TRBV7-6 NA
TGTGCCAGCAGCCCCTCAAGTGTGGGACTACGGGCCGAGCAGTACTTC CASSPSSVGLRAEQYF TRBD2 TRBJ2-7 TRBV7-9 NA